The 30 T cell receptor beta chains reported below all come from one sample, sequenced in a study of blood T cells in healthy people across ages. Next came a second PCR, run for about 7 to 12 cycles, which used a sample-barcoded 5' primer along with a J-beta primer mix. TCRdb passed the 5' RACE reads through MiXCR, listing each CDR3 protein once. The sample lists about 2 million distinct CDR3 sequences; approximately 50% were seen once. Sequencing input: blood. The receptors were sampled from a woman in her forties in good health.

J is TRBJ2-7 and V is TRBV12-3 or TRBV12-4; weak D call: TRBD2 (6 bases). V lost 6 bases, J lost 3 bases, and 15 bases lay in between. CDR3 length: 14 amino acids. In DNA form, the CDR3 reads TGTGCCAGCAGATCACGCGGGACCTACTACGAGCAGTACTTC. Its protein product is CASRSRGTYYEQYF.

The chain has TRBV2 and TRBJ2-1; D tentatively reads TRBD1 or TRBD2 (6 bases each). The CDR3 is 13 residues long. Germline CDR1 and CDR2: SNHLY and FYNNEI. V was shortened by 7 bases and J by 7 bases, with 14 bases between the two germline ends. In nucleotides, the CDR3 is TGTGCCAGCAATAACCAGGGGAGGAATGAGCAGTTCTTC. Protein product: CASNNQGRNEQFF.

This clonotype was seen a handful of times. The CDR3 protein is CSARDWDRATYEQYF. CDR3 DNA sequence: TGCAGTGCTAGAGACTGGGACAGGGCAACCTACGAGCAGTACTTC. The genes are TRBV20-1 and TRBJ2-4, with 9 bases fitting TRBD1. The DNA end lines up better with TRBJ2-7; the J call may be wrong. CDR3 length: 15 amino acids. Germline-derived CDR1 and CDR2 are DFQATT and SNEGSKA (reference sequence).

The J gene is TRBJ1-5, the V gene TRBV24-1; unclear D gene. In germline, CDR1 is KGHDR, CDR2 SFDVKD. The CDR3 length is 15 residues. Trimming stripped 2 bases from V and 3 bases from J, with 10 bases between. This chain's CDR3 is CATSDSTVNNQPQHF. The CDR3, as DNA: TGTGCCACCAGTGATTCGACTGTTAACAATCAGCCCCAGCATTTT.

The chain couples TRBV5-1 to TRBJ1-5, with D unresolved. This CDR3 is built from 14 residues. V gave up 0 bases and J gave up 7 bases, with 11 bases separating them. Germline V lookup: CDR1 SGHRS, CDR2 YFSETQ. The CDR3: CASSLDGYGQPQHF. In DNA, the CDR3 is TGCGCCAGCAGCTTGGACGGGTATGGACAGCCCCAGCATTTT.

This clonotype occurred once. A much larger clonotype is one base distant, so this may be a read error. The chain joins TRBV29-1 to TRBJ2-3, with D unresolved. V was shortened by 6 bases and J by 4 bases, with 8 bases between the two germline ends. Germline V gene sequence: CDR1 SQVTM, CDR2 ANQGSEA. This CDR3 has 11 residues. The CDR3 here is CSVLQADTQYF. Written as DNA, the CDR3 is TGCAGCGTCCTACAAGCAGATACGCAGTATTTT.

The chain employs TRBV6-2 or TRBV6-3 and TRBJ2-7, with TRBD2 matching over 11 bases. The V and J ends lost 4 bases and 5 bases, in that order; junction bases with no gene match: 10. This CDR3 region has 16 residues. Germline CDR1 MNHEY, CDR2 SVGEGT. The CDR3, as DNA: TGTGCCAGCAGTTCCTCTCGACTAGCGGGGTTCGACGAGCAGTACTTC. Translation: CASSSSRLAGFDEQYF.

In nucleotides, the CDR3 is TGTGCCAGCAGTGACACCAGGTCTGGGGCCAACGTCCTGACTTTC. It translates to CASSDTRSGANVLTF. The gene calls are TRBV6-4 and TRBJ2-6, with no clear D. Trimming pared 2 bases from V and 1 base from J, leaving 6 bases between. The CDR3 sequence is 15 residues long. Germline CDR1 MRHNA, CDR2 SNTAGT.

This clonotype has just a few counts. This rearrangement joins TRBV20-1 to TRBJ2-3; TRBD2 agrees at 8 bases. This CDR3 contains 14 residues. Germline V gives CDR1 DFQATT, CDR2 SNEGSKA (reference sequence). V was pared by 4 bases and J by 0 bases, with 3 bases of the junction left unmatched. CDR3 DNA: TGCAGTGCTAATGTAGCGGGGAGCACAGATACGCAGTATTTT. Its protein is CSANVAGSTDTQYF.

This clonotype was observed a few times. The V and J genes are TRBV6-4 and TRBJ2-1, with 8 nucleotides matching TRBD2. Germline V lookup: CDR1 MRHNA, CDR2 SNTAGT. The V gene end was trimmed by 3 bases and the J gene end by 3 bases; junction bases not matched to a gene: 7. The length of the CDR3 is 16 residues. CDR3 nucleotides: TGTGCCAGCAGTGAAGACGGGACTAGTCACTACAATGAGCAGTTCTTC. Residues: CASSEDGTSHYNEQFF.

V and J are TRBV6-5 and TRBJ2-6; 7 nucleotides match TRBD2. The CDR3 totals 17 residues. After removal of 2 bases from V and 4 bases from J, the junction contained 8 bases not matched to a gene. In germline, CDR1 is MNHEY, CDR2 SVGAGI. CDR3 sequence reads: CASSYREGLGGANVLTF. CDR3 DNA: TGTGCCAGCAGTTACAGGGAGGGTCTTGGCGGGGCCAACGTCCTGACTTTC.

This clonotype was picked up a small number of times. The chain has TRBV28 and TRBJ1-5; D not certain. The CDR3 spans 12 residues. V lost 3 bases, J lost 6 bases, and 6 bases lay in between. Germline-derived CDR1 and CDR2 are MDHEN and SYDVKM. CDR3: CASSLVSQPQHF. The CDR3, as DNA: TGTGCCAGCAGTTTGGTATCTCAGCCCCAGCATTTT.

The chain recombines TRBV7-9 with TRBJ1-2, with TRBD1 matching 7 bases. With V trimmed by 4 bases and J by 8 bases, 19 bases remained unmatched. CDR1 and CDR2 from the germline V gene are SEHNR and FQNEAQ (reference sequence). This CDR3 spans 17 amino acids. The CDR3 nucleotides are TGTGCCAGCAGCTCCAAATACCCAAACAGGGGAAATGGGGGCTACACCTTC. It encodes CASSSKYPNRGNGGYTF.

As to this clonotype: Germline and junction disagree at one end, which may indicate a read error. The chain has TRBV20-1 and TRBJ2-7, with 10 bases matching TRBD2. In germline, CDR1 is DFQATT, CDR2 SNEGSKA (reference sequence). The CDR3 spans 15 residues. The CDR3 loop is CSARAGTSVSCEQYF. DNA of the CDR3: TGCAGTGCTCGAGCCGGGACTAGCGTCTCCTGCGAGCAGTACTTC.

The chain recombines TRBV6-5 with TRBJ1-2; maybe TRBD1 (5 bases). The CDR3 runs to 14 residues. CDR1 and CDR2 (germline): MNHEY, SVGAGI. V was pared by 6 bases and J by 3 bases, with 14 bases between. CDR3 region: CASSPADSYYGYTF. DNA for the CDR3: TGTGCCAGCAGCCCGGCCGACAGTTACTATGGCTACACCTTC.

This chain connects TRBV4-2 to TRBJ2-4; TRBD1 agrees at 7 bases. The CDR3 runs 15 residues. V trimming: 1 base; J trimming: 9 bases; junction bases outside the gene matches: 9. The V gene's germline CDR1 is LGHNA and CDR2 YNFKEQ. The CDR3 nucleotides are TGTGCCAGCAGCCAAGGGACAGGACGGATAGGCATTCAGTACTTC. Amino acids: CASSQGTGRIGIQYF.

The genes are TRBV18 and TRBJ2-3; 9 nucleotides align to TRBD2. Trimming took 3 bases from V and 4 from J; bases not matched to a gene: 8. Germline CDR1 KGHSH, CDR2 LQKENI. This CDR3 comprises 16 residues. As DNA, the CDR3 is TGTGCCAGCTCACCCCCTAGCGGGGCTCCCTCAGATACGCAGTATTTT. It translates to CASSPPSGAPSDTQYF.

The chain joins TRBV4-3 to TRBJ2-3; D uncertain. Germline loops: CDR1 LGHNA, CDR2 YSLEER. V was clipped by 0 bases and J by 1 base, with 20 bases between them. This CDR3 spans 19 amino acids. In DNA, the CDR3 is TGCGCCAGCAGCCAAGATGCGCCAGGCTCATTTGGGGGCACAGATACGCAGTATTTT. This codes for CASSQDAPGSFGGTDTQYF.

The V call is TRBV7-2, the J call TRBJ2-3; weak D call: TRBD2 (5 bases). Trimming removed 4 bases from V and 2 bases from J, with 16 bases in between. This CDR3 has 16 residues. Germline V gene data show CDR1 as SGHTA and CDR2 as FQGNSA. CDR3 coding DNA: TGTGCCAGCAGCTCCCTTGGCGGGTTTGTCACAGATACGCAGTATTTT. Translation gives CASSSLGGFVTDTQYF.

The chain has TRBV11-1 and TRBJ2-1; 8 bases are shared with TRBD2. The CDR3 totals 17 residues. CDR1 is SGHAT and CDR2 is FQDESV in the germline V gene (reference sequence). Trimming took 5 bases from V and 0 from J; bases not matched to a gene: 9. Here the CDR3 reads CASSPGGIIGSYNEQFF. The CDR3 DNA reads as TGTGCCAGCAGCCCGGGAGGGATAATCGGCTCCTACAATGAGCAGTTCTTC.

The rearrangement joins TRBV12-3 or TRBV12-4 to TRBJ2-1; TRBD2 matches 9 bases. This CDR3 comprises 15 residues. V lost 5 bases, J lost 4 bases, and 6 bases stayed unmatched. CDR3 residues: CASSGYSGGYNEQFF. The CDR3 nucleotides are TGTGCCAGCAGTGGATATAGCGGGGGTTACAATGAGCAGTTCTTC.

This clonotype has a handful of counts. The chain uses TRBV10-3 and TRBJ2-5, with no clear D. V was pared by 4 bases and J by 3 bases, with 6 bases between. Germline CDR1 is ENHRY and CDR2 is SYGVKD. This CDR3 has 12 amino acids. The CDR3 reads CAISARKETQYF. In DNA form, the CDR3 reads TGTGCCATCAGTGCCAGAAAAGAGACCCAGTACTTC.

As to this clonotype: Relative to the germline gene, one junction end is altered; a read error may explain this. J is TRBJ2-3 and V is TRBV20-1, with D hard to call. The CDR3 covers 14 residues. Germline loops: CDR1 DFQATT, CDR2 SNEGSKA (reference sequence). The DNA for the CDR3 is TGCAGTGCTGGAGATCCCCGGTCCACAGATACGCAGTATTTT. This translates into CSAGDPRSTDTQYF.

This clonotype was observed a handful of times. CDR3 nucleotide sequence: TGTGCCAGCAGTTACCGGACTAGCGATGAGCAGTTCTTC. The encoded protein is CASSYRTSDEQFF. The V and J genes are TRBV27 and TRBJ2-1, with 9 bases lining up with TRBD2. Germline loops: CDR1 MNHEY, CDR2 SMNVEV (reference sequence). The CDR3 is made up of 13 amino acids. Trimming removed 4 bases from V and 8 bases from J; junction bases left unmatched: 3.

This clonotype was observed a few times. The V gene is TRBV20-1, the J gene TRBJ2-1, with TRBD2 matching over 12 bases. The CDR3 is 16 residues long. The germline CDR1 and CDR2 sequences are DFQATT and SNEGSKA (reference sequence). With V trimmed by 1 base and J by 3 bases, 4 bases remained unmatched. The CDR3 protein is CSARGLAGAVYNEQFF. CDR3 DNA sequence: TGCAGTGCTAGAGGACTAGCGGGGGCGGTCTACAATGAGCAGTTCTTC.

On this clonotype itself: This may come from a read error, since a much larger clone is one base off. J is TRBJ2-7 and V is TRBV29-1; 12 nucleotides align to TRBD2. Trimming at V came to 6 bases and at J to 7 bases, leaving 7 bases not matched to a gene. Germline CDR1 reads SQVTM; CDR2 reads ANQGSEA. The CDR3 extends over 13 amino acids. The CDR3 here is CSVRTSGVSEQYF. CDR3 DNA sequence: TGCAGCGTCAGGACTAGCGGGGTGTCTGAGCAGTACTTC.

The chain joins TRBV11-2 to TRBJ2-7; the match to TRBD2 covers 9 bases. This CDR3 comprises 15 residues. Germline V gene lookup returns CDR1 SGHAT and CDR2 FQNNGV. Unmatched junction bases numbered 6, after V lost 6 bases and J lost 0 bases. The CDR3 bases are TGTGCCAGCAGTGATAGCGGGGGTTACTCCTACGAGCAGTACTTC. This translates into CASSDSGGYSYEQYF.

V is TRBV10-3 and J is TRBJ1-5; D is perhaps TRBD1 (5 bases). CDR3 length: 14 amino acids. Between the trimmed V and J ends, which lost 0 bases and 6 bases, there was a span of 9 bases. CDR1 is ENHRY, CDR2 SYGVKD, per germline. The CDR3 loop reads CAISESGGSQPQHF. The CDR3 DNA follows: TGTGCCATCAGTGAGTCTGGGGGTAGTCAGCCCCAGCATTTT.

This chain connects TRBV20-1 to TRBJ2-5, with D maybe TRBD2 (7 bases). CDR1 and CDR2 (germline): DFQATT, SNEGSKA (reference sequence). This CDR3 has 15 amino acids. V was trimmed by 0 bases and J by 4 bases, leaving 15 bases between them. The CDR3 sequence: CSAREGRGPGETQYF. CDR3 nucleotides: TGCAGTGCTAGAGAGGGGCGGGGGCCTGGAGAGACCCAGTACTTC.

This sequence joins TRBV9 and TRBJ1-1; D is possibly TRBD1 (5 bases). CDR3 length equals 14 residues. Trimming pared 0 bases from V and 1 base from J, leaving 7 bases between. Looked up from germline, CDR1 is SGDLS and CDR2 is YYNGEE. CDR3: CASSVVGENTEAFF. Here the CDR3 DNA reads TGTGCCAGCAGCGTAGTAGGGGAGAACACTGAAGCTTTCTTT. Full variable domain (outside the CDR3, taken from reference TRBV9 and TRBJ1-1): DSGVTQTPKHLITATGQRVTLRCSPRSGDLSVYWYQQSLDQGLQFLIQYYNGEERAKGNILERFSAQQFPDLHSELNLSSLELGDSALYFCASSVVGENTEAFFGQGTRLTVV.